One sample yielded the 18 T cell receptor beta chains listed below, sequenced in a study of T-cell memory formation after mild COVID-19. Via MiXCR, TCRdb re-called the 5' RACE reads, giving one row per CDR3 protein. The sample records 260,000 or so distinct CDR3 sequences, over 15% being singletons. Sequencing was performed on PBMCs or a T cell subset sorted from them (not recorded which). All receptors come from a man aged 18 to 30 who had mild COVID-19 (a few samples of this study predate the infection). Cell type and time point are not known.

This clonotype was recorded a few times. The chain combines TRBV20-1 with TRBJ1-5, with TRBD1 matching over 8 bases. Germline lookup yields CDR1 DFQATT and CDR2 SNEGSKA (reference sequence). The CDR3 extends over 14 amino acids. Unmatched junction bases numbered 4, after V lost 0 bases and J lost 6 bases. In DNA form, the CDR3 reads TGCAGTGCTAGAGAAGACAGGGGAACTCAGCCCCAGCATTTT. It yields the protein CSAREDRGTQPQHF.

The chain links TRBV12-3 or TRBV12-4 to TRBJ2-7; D might be TRBD1 or TRBD2, each matching 5 bases. The CDR3 is made up of 18 amino acids. The V end lost 5 bases, the J end lost 4 bases, and 27 bases lay between the germline ends. The DNA of the CDR3 is TGTGCCAGCAGTCTCCGTCTGGGGGTGGGCGTTCGCGGGTACGAGCAGTACTTC. Its translation is CASSLRLGVGVRGYEQYF.

The rearrangement joins TRBV7-7 to TRBJ2-5; D possibly corresponds to TRBD2 (6 bases). CDR3 length equals 16 residues. The germline CDR1 and CDR2 sequences are SSHAT and FNYEAQ (reference sequence). V was clipped by 5 bases and J by 0 bases, with 16 bases between them. The CDR3 nucleotides read TGTGCCAGCAGCCGTTACGGGGGATCCTACCAAGAGACCCAGTACTTC. Its translation is CASSRYGGSYQETQYF.

The gene calls are TRBV30 and TRBJ2-1; no firm D call. V lost 3 bases and J 9 bases, leaving 9 bases between the germline ends. The CDR3 loop spans 11 amino acids. Germline CDR1 GTSNPN, CDR2 SVGIG (reference sequence). The CDR3 DNA follows: TGTGCCTGGAGGGGATGGAGTGAGCAGTTCTTC. Its translation: CAWRGWSEQFF.

This clonotype was counted a few times. The chain carries TRBV7-9 and TRBJ2-3, with TRBD1 matching 7 bases. The CDR3 sequence is 15 residues long. Germline CDR1 reads SEHNR; CDR2 reads FQNEAQ (reference sequence). Trimming removed 4 bases from V and 6 bases from J; junction bases left unmatched: 10. CDR3 sequence reads: CASSWAQGKGDTQYF. The CDR3 DNA reads TGTGCCAGCAGCTGGGCACAGGGGAAAGGGGATACGCAGTATTTT.

The rearrangement links TRBV18 to TRBJ2-7, with a tentative D call TRBD2 (6 bases). The CDR3 runs to 13 residues. V was trimmed by 6 bases and J by 7 bases, leaving 16 bases between them. The germline V gene has CDR1 KGHSH and CDR2 LQKENI. CDR3 loop: CASSTMRGREQYF. Written as DNA, the CDR3 is TGTGCCAGCTCCACCATGCGGGGCAGAGAGCAGTACTTC.

The chain employs TRBV28 and TRBJ2-2; 7 bases map to TRBD1. Germline V gene data show CDR1 as MDHEN and CDR2 as SYDVKM. J was trimmed by 4 bases and V by 5 bases; bases with no gene match: 7. This CDR3 is built from 15 residues. This CDR3 reads CASSPGTASTGELFF. The CDR3 nucleotides are TGTGCCAGCAGTCCAGGGACAGCTAGCACCGGGGAGCTGTTTTTT.

This clonotype showed up just a few times. The V and J genes are TRBV19 and TRBJ1-2; D gene ambiguous. Trimming removed 6 bases at V and 4 bases at J, with 18 bases between. Germline V gene lookup returns CDR1 LNHDA and CDR2 SQIVND (reference sequence). The CDR3 has 15 residues. CDR3 amino acids: CASSPRGSSTYGYTF. Here the CDR3 DNA reads TGTGCCAGTAGCCCCCGAGGGAGTTCCACCTATGGCTACACCTTC.

This clonotype came up a few times. This chain joins TRBV5-1 and TRBJ2-7; no clear D gene. The V end lost 4 bases, the J end lost 0 bases, and 14 bases lay between the germline ends. Germline loops: CDR1 SGHRS, CDR2 YFSETQ. The CDR3 is 15 amino acids. CDR3 sequence: CASSPRLGSSYEQYF. Here the CDR3 DNA reads TGCGCCAGCAGCCCTAGACTGGGAAGCTCCTACGAGCAGTACTTC.

In its sample, this clonotype was seen a few times. The chain recombines TRBV25-1 with TRBJ2-3, with TRBD1 as a possible D gene (5 bases). Trimming took off 1 base at V and 1 base at J, with 12 bases between the two ends. Per the germline V gene, CDR1 is MGHDK and CDR2 is SYGVNS. The CDR3 is 16 amino acids. This CDR3 is CASSELGRMGTDTQYF. The CDR3 DNA reads TGTGCCAGCAGTGAATTGGGGCGGATGGGCACAGATACGCAGTATTTT. Full variable domain (rest looked up from reference TRBV25-1 and TRBJ2-3): EADIYQTPRYLVIGTGKKITLECSQTMGHDKMYWYQQDPGMELHLIHYSYGVNSTEKGDLSSESTVSRIRTEHFPLTLESARPSHTSQYLCASSELGRMGTDTQYFGPGTRLTVL.

This chain joins TRBV20-1 and TRBJ2-1; 7 positions agree with TRBD2. The CDR3 loop spans 15 amino acids. V shed 6 bases, J shed 2 bases, and the junction held 10 bases outside the gene matches. Germline V gene lookup returns CDR1 DFQATT and CDR2 SNEGSKA (reference sequence). CDR3 in DNA: TGCAGTGCCTCTCAGACTAGCCGGGCCTACAATGAGCAGTTCTTC. Its translation: CSASQTSRAYNEQFF.

A few counts support this clonotype. This chain connects TRBV7-6 to TRBJ2-1; tentatively, D is TRBD1 or TRBD2 (5 bases each). This CDR3 region has 15 residues. The germline V gene has CDR1 SGHVS and CDR2 FNYEAQ. V shed 4 bases and J shed 6 bases, with 16 bases lying between them. This CDR3 is CASSSPRGRANEQFF. The CDR3 DNA sequence: TGTGCCAGCAGCTCGCCCCGGGGCAGGGCCAATGAGCAGTTCTTC.

This clonotype was seen only a few times. In nucleotides, the CDR3 is TGTGCCAGCAGCTTGGGCGTGACCACCGGGGAGCTGTTTTTT. The encoded protein is CASSLGVTTGELFF. The chain has TRBV5-6 and TRBJ2-2; D call uncertain. The CDR3 totals 14 residues. CDR1 and CDR2 (germline): SGHDT, YYEEEE. Trimming stripped 0 bases from V and 4 bases from J, with 7 bases between.

This clonotype has only a few counts. The chain joins TRBV7-9 to TRBJ2-2; D is ambiguous. V dropped 1 base and J dropped 6 bases, with 9 bases sitting between them. Germline V gene sequence: CDR1 SEHNR, CDR2 FQNEAQ (reference sequence). The CDR3 extends over 14 amino acids. CDR3 loop: CASSLGLVSGELFF. The CDR3 coding sequence is TGTGCCAGCAGCTTAGGTCTTGTGTCCGGGGAGCTGTTTTTT.

V and J are TRBV12-3 or TRBV12-4 and TRBJ1-4; unclear D gene. With 6 bases removed from V and 0 bases from J, the gap between germline ends came to 11 bases. CDR3 length equals 15 residues. CDR3 sequence reads: CASRAQIATNEKLFF. The CDR3 DNA sequence: TGTGCCAGCAGGGCCCAGATTGCAACTAATGAAAAACTGTTTTTT.

This clonotype turned up a few times. The chain combines TRBV7-8 with TRBJ1-1; D is possibly TRBD1 (6 bases). Trimming took 1 base from V and 0 from J, leaving 12 bases between them. This CDR3 comprises 16 residues. Germline-derived CDR1 and CDR2 are SGHVS and FQNEAQ. The CDR3, as DNA: TGTGCCAGCAGCTTAGTAAGGGGGGAAATGAACACTGAAGCTTTCTTT. This gives the protein CASSLVRGEMNTEAFF.

This clonotype was seen more than once but under ten times. The genes are TRBV10-3 and TRBJ2-2; D is unresolved. The CDR3 sequence is 13 residues long. V lost 0 bases, J lost 4 bases, and 3 bases lay in between. The germline CDR1 and CDR2 sequences are ENHRY and SYGVKD. The CDR3 spells CAISESGTGELFF. Here the CDR3 DNA reads TGTGCCATCAGTGAGTCGGGCACCGGGGAGCTGTTTTTT.

The chain employs TRBV5-1 and TRBJ2-7; no reliable D call. This CDR3 has 12 amino acids. The V end was cut by 8 bases, the J end by 4 bases, with 13 bases between. Germline V gives CDR1 SGHRS, CDR2 YFSETQ. This chain's CDR3 is CASTGSEYEQYV. The DNA for the CDR3 is TGCGCCAGTACCGGGTCAGAGTACGAGCAGTACGTC.